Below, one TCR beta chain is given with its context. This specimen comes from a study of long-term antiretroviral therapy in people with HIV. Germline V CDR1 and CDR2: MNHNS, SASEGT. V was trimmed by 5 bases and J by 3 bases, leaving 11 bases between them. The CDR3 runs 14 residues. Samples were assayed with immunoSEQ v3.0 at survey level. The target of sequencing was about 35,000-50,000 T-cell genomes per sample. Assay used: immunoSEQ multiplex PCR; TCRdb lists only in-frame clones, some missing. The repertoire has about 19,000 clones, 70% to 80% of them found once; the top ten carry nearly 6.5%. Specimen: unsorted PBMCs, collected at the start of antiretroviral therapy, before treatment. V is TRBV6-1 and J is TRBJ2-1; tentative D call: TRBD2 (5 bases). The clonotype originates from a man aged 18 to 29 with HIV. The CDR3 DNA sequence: TGTGCCAGCAGTCCGGACTCATACTACAATGAGCAGTTCTTC. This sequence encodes CASSPDSYYNEQFF.